Following are 7 T cell receptor beta chains from one sample sequenced in a study of graft-versus-host responses after intestinal transplantation. No cognate antigen is known for these TCRs. Clones were read by immunoSEQ multiplex PCR, and TCRdb kept only the in-frame ones, dropping some. Here the sample spans about 93,000 clones, roughly four fifths being singletons. The specimen comprised unstimulated CD4+ T cells sorted from spleen or lymph node cells, sampled before intestinal transplant. The receptors here all came from a human donor who received an intestinal transplant.

The chain carries TRBV30 and TRBJ1-3; D uncertain. CDR1 and CDR2 (germline): GTSNPN, SVGIG (reference sequence). The germline V and J ends were trimmed by 1 base and 4 bases, with 5 bases remaining between them. There are 12 residues in the CDR3. The CDR3 nucleotides are TGTGCCTGGAGTGAAGCAGGAAACACCATATATTTT. Protein product: CAWSEAGNTIYF.

This sequence joins TRBV4-1 and TRBJ2-7; 9 nucleotides align to TRBD2. The trim removed 6 bases at V and 2 bases at J, leaving 5 bases unmatched. Looked up from germline, CDR1 is MGHRA and CDR2 is YSYEKL. CDR3 length equals 14 residues. For the CDR3, the DNA is TGCGCCAGCAGTCCCGGGACTAGCACCTACGAGCAGTACTTC. This translates into CASSPGTSTYEQYF.

V and J are TRBV5-1 and TRBJ2-7, with a tentative D call TRBD2 (5 bases). This CDR3 has 14 amino acids. CDR1 SGHRS and CDR2 YFSETQ come from the germline V gene. The V gene lost 4 bases and the J gene lost 4 bases, with 15 bases spanning the gap. CDR3 amino acids: CASSRIGEMYEQYF. CDR3 in DNA: TGCGCCAGCAGCAGGATTGGGGAGATGTACGAGCAGTACTTC.

The chain employs TRBV11-2 and TRBJ1-1; the match to TRBD1 covers 8 bases. Germline loops: CDR1 SGHAT, CDR2 FQNNGV. The J segment lost 1 base and the V segment lost 2 bases, leaving 6 bases of the junction unmatched. CDR3 length: 16 amino acids. The CDR3, as DNA: TGTGCCAGCAGCTTATTGGGCAGGGGGCCGAACACTGAAGCTTTCTTT. It encodes CASSLLGRGPNTEAFF.

The chain links TRBV4-1 to TRBJ2-1, with 15 bases matching TRBD2. Germline lookup yields CDR1 MGHRA and CDR2 YSYEKL. CDR3 length: 19 amino acids. J was trimmed by 5 bases and V by 3 bases; bases with no gene match: 11. The CDR3 coding sequence is TGCGCCAGCAGCCACATAGGACTAGCGGGAGGGAAGGTGAACAATGAGCAGTTCTTC. It encodes CASSHIGLAGGKVNNEQFF.

The rearrangement links TRBV28 to TRBJ2-7; D might be TRBD2 (5 bases). Trimming removed 3 bases from V and 4 bases from J, with 10 bases in between. This CDR3 is built from 13 residues. Germline V gene lookup returns CDR1 MDHEN and CDR2 SYDVKM. In DNA, the CDR3 is TGTGCCAGCAGTTTGCCCGGGATATACGAGCAGTACTTC. Translating it yields CASSLPGIYEQYF.

The V gene is TRBV10-3, the J gene TRBJ2-4; D is possibly TRBD1 (5 bases). The CDR3 spans 18 residues. The germline CDR1 and CDR2 sequences are ENHRY and SYGVKD. Trimming removed 2 bases from V and 1 base from J, with 18 bases in between. This chain's CDR3 is CAISEPTLIGVAKNIQYF. CDR3 in DNA: TGTGCCATCAGTGAGCCAACTCTCATAGGGGTTGCCAAAAACATTCAGTACTTC.